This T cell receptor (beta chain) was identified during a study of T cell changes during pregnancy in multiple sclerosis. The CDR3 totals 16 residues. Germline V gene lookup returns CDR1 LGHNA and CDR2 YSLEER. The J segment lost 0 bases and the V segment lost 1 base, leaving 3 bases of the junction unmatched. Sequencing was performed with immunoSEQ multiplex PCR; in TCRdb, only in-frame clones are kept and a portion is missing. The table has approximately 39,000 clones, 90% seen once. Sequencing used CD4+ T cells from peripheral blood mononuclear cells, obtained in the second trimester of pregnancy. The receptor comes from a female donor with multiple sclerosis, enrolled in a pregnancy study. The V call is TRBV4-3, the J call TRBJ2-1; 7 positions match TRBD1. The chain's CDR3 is CASSQVQGNSYNEQFF. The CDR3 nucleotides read TGCGCCAGCAGCCAAGTACAGGGGAACTCCTACAATGAGCAGTTCTTC.